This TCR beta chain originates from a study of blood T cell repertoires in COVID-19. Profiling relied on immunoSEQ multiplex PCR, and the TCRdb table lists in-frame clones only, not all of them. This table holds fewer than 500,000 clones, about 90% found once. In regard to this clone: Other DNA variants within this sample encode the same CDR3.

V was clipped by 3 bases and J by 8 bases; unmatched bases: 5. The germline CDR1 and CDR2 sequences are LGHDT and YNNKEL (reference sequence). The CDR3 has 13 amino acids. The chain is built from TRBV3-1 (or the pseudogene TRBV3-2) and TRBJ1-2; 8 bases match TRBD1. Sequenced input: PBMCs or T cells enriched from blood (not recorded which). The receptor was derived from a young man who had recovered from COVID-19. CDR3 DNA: TGTGCCAGCAGCCAGGGGACAGGAGGCGGCTACACCTTC. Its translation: CASSQGTGGGYTF.